The next 5 T cell receptor beta chains were all read from a single sample in a study of cytomegalovirus exposure and HLA in healthy donors. The PCR contained 60 Vbeta and 13 Jbeta primers. Sequenced by immunoSEQ multiplex PCR; TCRdb stores in-frame clones only, minus some. The sample has 160,000 or so clones; around nine tenths are singletons. The source material was PBMCs. All receptors come from a woman aged 25 to 45 in good health and CMV-seronegative.

In its sample, this clone was seen once. This chain links TRBV5-4 with TRBJ2-5, with D tentatively TRBD2 (7 bases). The germline V gene has CDR1 SGHNT and CDR2 YYREEE (reference sequence). This CDR3 comprises 15 residues. V was pared by 4 bases and J by 5 bases, with 18 bases between. The CDR3 loop is CASSPPGGRGETQYF. The CDR3 coding sequence is TGTGCCAGCAGCCCACCCGGGGGGCGCGGGGAGACCCAGTACTTC.

J is TRBJ2-5 and V is TRBV1; the listed D gene, TRBD2, was not tested against the DNA. The J call is in doubt because the DNA end fits TRBJ2-7 better. TRBV1 is annotated as a pseudogene. The CDR3 loop spans 16 amino acids. DNA of the CDR3: TGCACCAGCAGCCAAGTCGGAAAGGAGAAGGTAGACGAGCAGTACTTC. Its protein is CTSSQVGKEKVDEQYF.

The chain uses TRBV19 and TRBJ2-4; 9 positions agree with TRBD1. The CDR3 contains 17 residues. CDR1 and CDR2 (germline): LNHDA, SQIVND (reference sequence). V was pared by 0 bases and J by 1 base, with 4 bases of the junction left unmatched. DNA of the CDR3: TGTGCCAGTAGTATAGAAGGGACAGGGCGCGCCAAAAACATTCAGTACTTC. The encoded protein is CASSIEGTGRAKNIQYF.

A single count supports this clone. The chain has TRBV28 and TRBJ2-7, with 11 bases fitting TRBD1. Germline V lookup: CDR1 MDHEN, CDR2 SYDVKM. The CDR3 spans 16 residues. With V trimmed by 0 bases and J by 6 bases, 7 bases remained unmatched. The DNA of the CDR3 is TGTGCCAGCAGTTTATGGCAAGGGACAGGGGGTCCCGAGCAGTACTTC. It encodes CASSLWQGTGGPEQYF.

This chain connects TRBV28 to TRBJ1-1; a weak D match, TRBD1 (6 bases). V was trimmed by 5 bases and J by 1 base, leaving 14 bases between them. Germline CDR1 reads MDHEN; CDR2 reads SYDVKM. The CDR3 is 15 residues long. The DNA of the CDR3 is TGTGCCAGCAGTCCCACGGACAGAACGAACACTGAAGCTTTCTTT. The encoded protein is CASSPTDRTNTEAFF. The complete variable domain, with remaining parts taken from reference TRBV28 and TRBJ1-1, reads DVKVTQSSRYLVKRTGEKVFLECVQDMDHENMFWYRQDPGLGLRLIYFSYDVKMKEKGDIPEGYSVSREKKERFSLILESASTNQTSMYLCASSPTDRTNTEAFFGQGTRLTVV.